These 19 T cell receptor beta chains came from one sample sequenced in a study of T cell responses to AZD1222 COVID-19 vaccine. Generated by immunoSEQ multiplex PCR, the TCRdb table keeps only in-frame clones and is missing some. Altogether around 100,000 clones are present, around 87% being singletons, with the ten largest covering roughly 15%. The sequences come from peripheral blood, collected on day 0 of AZD1222 vaccination. The receptor source for this set is an adult in good health.

The rearrangement links TRBV7-9 to TRBJ2-1; D unclear. V lost 0 bases, J lost 7 bases, and 13 bases lay in between. This CDR3 comprises 15 residues. Germline V CDR1 and CDR2: SEHNR, FQNEAQ (reference sequence). The CDR3 nucleotides read TGTGCCAGCAGCTTAGCGATCGTGGCGGTTAATGAGCAGTTCTTC. It yields the protein CASSLAIVAVNEQFF.

As concerns this clone: At one end, the junction sequence differs from germline, possibly due to a read error. This sequence joins TRBV5-1 and TRBJ1-2; no reliable D call. CDR3 length: 13 amino acids. The germline V gene encodes CDR1 SGHRS and CDR2 YFSETQ. The CDR3 is CASSLVVGGLRVF. The CDR3 region has the DNA TGCGCCAGCAGCTTGGTTGTAGGAGGGCTTCGGGTCTTC.

Only one count was recorded for this clone. This chain joins TRBV20-1 and TRBJ2-6, with TRBD1 identical over 9 bases. Germline assignment: CDR1 DFQATT and CDR2 SNEGSKA (reference sequence). CDR3 size: 17 residues. The trim removed 3 bases at V and 1 base at J, leaving 7 bases unmatched. Written as DNA, the CDR3 is TGCAGTGCTAGTCTTCGGGACAGGGATTCTGGGGCCAACGTCCTGACTTTC. This codes for CSASLRDRDSGANVLTF.

V and J are TRBV5-1 and TRBJ1-1; D is uncertain. V was clipped by 5 bases and J by 0 bases, with 20 bases between them. The CDR3 loop spans 17 amino acids. Per the germline V gene, CDR1 is SGHRS and CDR2 is YFSETQ. CDR3 DNA sequence: TGCGCCAGCAGATTGTATGTGGACTCGGGCATGAACACTGAAGCTTTCTTT. It yields the protein CASRLYVDSGMNTEAFF. The entire variable domain, with the rest obtained from reference TRBV5-1 and TRBJ1-1, is as follows: KAGVTQTPRYLIKTRGQQVTLSCSPISGHRSVSWYQQTPGQGLQFLFEYFSETQRNKGNFPGRFSGRQFSNSRSEMNVSTLELGDSALYLCASRLYVDSGMNTEAFFGQGTRLTVV.

The gene calls are TRBV10-3 and TRBJ2-5; 9 bases match TRBD1. Germline-derived CDR1 and CDR2 are ENHRY and SYGVKD. Trimming cost V 10 bases and J 5 bases; bases outside gene matches: 11. The CDR3 is 14 amino acids. CDR3 sequence: CASASTGGAETQYF. In DNA form, the CDR3 reads TGTGCCAGCGCTTCCACAGGGGGCGCGGAGACCCAGTACTTC.

V and J are TRBV6-5 and TRBJ1-1; D unclear. The germline gives CDR1 MNHEY, CDR2 SVGAGI. This CDR3 contains 14 residues. Trimming took off 7 bases at V and 4 bases at J, with 16 bases between the two ends. The CDR3 DNA follows: TGTGCCAGCACCTTTTGGACGGGAAGCACTGAAGCTTTCTTT. Its translation is CASTFWTGSTEAFF.

V usage is TRBV6-1 and J usage is TRBJ1-5; weak D call: TRBD1 (5 bases). Trimming shortened V by 2 bases and J by 0 bases, and 17 bases separated the two germline ends. The length of the CDR3 is 18 residues. Germline CDR1 and CDR2: MNHNS and SASEGT. CDR3 sequence (DNA): TGTGCCAGCAGTGAAAAGGGGCTCAGCCAAGATAGCAATCAGCCCCAGCATTTT. It specifies CASSEKGLSQDSNQPQHF.

The chain recombines TRBV5-1 with TRBJ2-1; TRBD1 is a possible D gene (6 bases). Trimming pared 0 bases from V and 6 bases from J, leaving 13 bases between. From germline, CDR1 is SGHRS and CDR2 YFSETQ. The CDR3 loop spans 15 amino acids. CDR3 loop: CASSLVQGSSNEQFF. For the CDR3, the DNA is TGCGCCAGCAGCTTGGTACAGGGTAGTAGCAATGAGCAGTTCTTC.

V is TRBV6-5 and J is TRBJ1-1, with D maybe TRBD1 (6 bases). The length of the CDR3 is 13 residues. Germline CDR1 and CDR2: MNHEY and SVGAGI. Deletions cut 8 bases from V and 5 bases from J, with 15 bases between. The CDR3 spells CASGLTGVTEAFF. In DNA form, the CDR3 reads TGTGCCAGCGGACTGACAGGTGTTACTGAAGCTTTCTTT.

The rearrangement uses TRBV5-1 and TRBJ1-1; TRBD1 agrees at 8 bases. With 3 bases clipped from V and 5 bases from J, the junction kept 12 bases outside the gene matches. The CDR3 consists of 16 residues. CDR1 is SGHRS and CDR2 is YFSETQ in the germline V gene. Here the CDR3 DNA reads TGCGCCAGCAGCTGGGAGCCGGGACAGGTATATACTGAAGCTTTCTTT. Its translation: CASSWEPGQVYTEAFF.

This rearrangement joins TRBV6-1 to TRBJ1-5, with 7 nucleotides matching TRBD1. Germline V CDR1 and CDR2: MNHNS, SASEGT. The CDR3 has 17 amino acids. The ends lost 0 bases at V and 7 bases at J; junction bases unmatched: 12. CDR3 sequence (DNA): TGTGCCAGCAGTGAAGCAGTCGCCCGACAGGGAGACCAGCCCCAGCATTTT. Protein sequence: CASSEAVARQGDQPQHF.

V usage is TRBV2 and J usage is TRBJ2-7; 11 nucleotides line up with TRBD2. Germline assignment: CDR1 SNHLY and CDR2 FYNNEI. This CDR3 comprises 17 residues. V trimming: 7 bases; J trimming: 0 bases; junction bases outside the gene matches: 11. CDR3 amino acids: CASNPGTSGLSSYEQYF. For the CDR3, the DNA is TGTGCCAGCAATCCCGGGACTAGCGGCCTCAGCTCCTACGAGCAGTACTTC.

For the CDR3, the DNA is TGTGCCAGCTCACCGCAGGGGTCGGGGTATGGCTACACCTTC. Translated: CASSPQGSGYGYTF. The chain uses TRBV18 and TRBJ1-2; a weak D match, TRBD1 (6 bases). The CDR3 is 14 residues long. Germline V CDR1 and CDR2: KGHSH, LQKENI. V was pared by 3 bases and J by 5 bases, with 13 bases between.

The rearrangement joins TRBV19 to TRBJ2-1; TRBD1 might be the D (6 bases). The germline V gene has CDR1 LNHDA and CDR2 SQIVND (reference sequence). The CDR3 has 16 amino acids. V was trimmed by 4 bases and J by 6 bases, leaving 19 bases between them. CDR3 sequence: CASSNSRQGFVNEQFF. The CDR3, as DNA: TGTGCCAGTAGTAATTCGCGTCAGGGGTTTGTCAATGAGCAGTTCTTC.

V gene TRBV7-9 combines with J gene TRBJ2-7; TRBD1 agrees at 8 bases. Unmatched junction bases numbered 10, after V lost 5 bases and J lost 4 bases. Germline assignment: CDR1 SEHNR and CDR2 FQNEAQ (reference sequence). The CDR3 contains 15 residues. The DNA of the CDR3 is TGTGCCAGCAGCGCACAAACAGGGGGTAATTACGAGCAGTACTTC. Amino acids: CASSAQTGGNYEQYF.

In its sample, this clone was seen once. The V and J genes are TRBV7-9 and TRBJ2-7; no reliable D call. Trimming removed 1 base at V and 7 bases at J, with 11 bases between. The CDR3 is 13 amino acids. The germline CDR1 and CDR2 sequences are SEHNR and FQNEAQ (reference sequence). CDR3 coding DNA: TGTGCCAGCAGCTTAGACTGGTTGGCAGAGCAGTACTTC. This translates into CASSLDWLAEQYF. The entire variable domain, with the rest obtained from reference TRBV7-9 and TRBJ2-7, is as follows: DTGVSQNPRHKITKRGQNVTFRCDPISEHNRLYWYRQTLGQGPEFLTYFQNEAQLEKSRLLSDRFSAERPKGSFSTLEIQRTEQGDSAMYLCASSLDWLAEQYFGPGTRLTVT.

The rearrangement uses TRBV12-3 or TRBV12-4 and TRBJ1-2; D is ambiguous. The CDR3 has 13 amino acids. V lost 5 bases and J 4 bases, leaving 11 bases between the germline ends. CDR3 sequence: CASSLDGPYGYTF. The CDR3 DNA sequence: TGTGCCAGCAGTCTGGACGGCCCCTATGGCTACACCTTC.

The chain has TRBV5-1 and TRBJ1-1; 7 bases line up with TRBD1. Germline CDR1 reads SGHRS; CDR2 reads YFSETQ. With V trimmed by 4 bases and J by 5 bases, 8 bases remained unmatched. The CDR3 spans 14 residues. CDR3 region: CASSPRGSITEAFF. The CDR3 nucleotides read TGCGCCAGCAGCCCCAGGGGGAGTATAACTGAAGCTTTCTTT.

The rearrangement uses TRBV7-9 and TRBJ1-2; no reliable D call. The germline gives CDR1 SEHNR, CDR2 FQNEAQ (reference sequence). Trimming removed 3 bases at V and 1 base at J, with 6 bases between. This CDR3 comprises 13 residues. This chain's CDR3 is CASSFEVNYGYTF. The CDR3 coding sequence is TGTGCCAGCAGCTTCGAGGTTAACTATGGCTACACCTTC.